This T cell receptor beta chain is drawn from a study of shared clonotypes between healthy human individuals (dated by TCRdb to the early 2020s). General notes on the study: The cohort comprised a couple of women and a few men aged 18 to 49 years. Per donor, three plates each were used for CD4 naive and CD4 memory, two for CD8 naive, and one for CD8 memory. To estimate repertoire size and how much clonotypes are shared between individuals, the study performed deep sequencing of blood TCR repertoires from a few healthy adults. Different laboratories and diverse techniques were used to prepare libraries and sequence TCR repertoires, to increase sequencing depth and limit assay-specific biases. Each donor's leukapheresis produced roughly between roughly 0.85 and 9 billion PBMCs. Beyond this particular receptor, the publication reports: The small number of donors limited the genetic and exposure-history diversity represented. Pairwise subsampling indicated that sequencing depth was expected to affect the degree of clonotype sharing among donors. Sampling was limited to blood, and TCR repertoires in tissue likely differ from TCR repertoires in blood. When several donors were compared, the shared fraction of clonotypes was about 5.2% for naive CD4, over 3% for naive CD8, about 2.4% for memory CD4, and roughly 0.4% for memory CD8. Higher generation probabilities were observed for clonotypes shared by all four sorted-subset donors than for non-shared clonotypes. Naive subsets generally had larger estimated clonotype richness than memory subsets did. Rarefaction of sorted-subset datasets indicated incomplete sequencing despite the large sequencing depth.

The donors were healthy, HIV-negative adults with no recently reported acute infections or vaccinations. Every donor was a Caucasian adult living in Nashville, Tennessee, USA. CD8 memory samples were composed of magnetically selected CD45RO+ cells combined with CCR7-negative CD45RA+ effector memory (TemRA) cells. Blood was collected by leukapheresis, and PBMCs were isolated by Ficoll-Histopaque density gradient centrifugation and then cryopreserved in liquid nitrogen vapor phase. Purity and quantity of every magnetically sorted T cell population were checked by analytical flow cytometry. Genomic DNA was isolated from every sorted fraction and measured by UV absorbance on a Nanodrop 2000c. Using the deep immunoSEQ assay, TCR CDR3 regions were amplified from genomic DNA by multiplex PCR. Extracted genomic DNA from each cell subset was spread evenly across all wells of several immunoSEQ 96-well plates, with each plate serving as a replicate. Each replicate PCR for sorted subsets received roughly 200 ng genomic DNA, equal to about 30,000 T cell genomes. Purified libraries were quantified with a Qubit 3.0 fluorometer, sized on a Bioanalyzer 2100, and re-quantified with the KAPA Library Quantification kit. Every immunoSEQ 96-well plate was sequenced on a separate single-read 150-cycle Illumina NextSeq 550 flow cell. In the original analysis: The immunoSEQ output contained only junctional sequences without quality scores, so filtering could not match that applied to full-length reads. To assign V/J genes and CDR3, sequences were annotated against IMGT germline references using PyIR, a Python wrapper for IgBLAST v1.9. Reads with weak V/J assignments (E-value above 1e-6), missing CDR3, stop codons, out-of-frame junctions, or ambiguous translated residues were removed. V3J clonotypes were defined as sequences sharing the same inferred V gene, J gene, and CDR3 amino acid sequence. Percentage overlap between repertoires was computed as shared unique clonotypes divided by the size of the smaller repertoire. Three approaches were used to assess repertoire richness: RTK rarefaction, the Chao1 estimator, and Recon v2.1 estimates of unobserved clonotypes. Generation probabilities were computed with OLGA for all TCRbeta clonotypes obtained by the gDNA method from a few donors. This is the immuneACCESS table as TCRdb keeps it, with only in-frame sequences that have V and J called. A part of the clones is gone; compared with another copy, unresolved V genes explain less than half, and the rest is unexplained. The V and J calls and clone size were taken over from that table, and D and trimming were inferred from the DNA. The sample table holds around 300,000 clones, of which around 90% were seen once. The ten largest clones represent 15% to 20% of the sample.

The germline V gene specifies SGHTA as CDR1 and FQGNSA as CDR2. Reading from cysteine to phenylalanine, the CDR3 counts 12 amino acids. The entry retains the CDR3 DNA only, 36 bases that are in frame from base 1. V is clipped by 3 bases and J by 3 bases, and the sequence between their germline boundaries is 6 bases long. In regard to this clone: The clone's antigen remains unknown. No base quality values were provided; no much bigger clone lies one nucleotide off. The same CDR3 arises from other DNA sequences in this sample as well.

The TCR sequence derives from a man younger than 35 in good health. Sample: memory CD8+ T cells sorted from blood. The sample's cell subset or site label, in plain terms: CD45RO+ cells pooled with CCR7-negative TemRA cells. The chain uses TRBV7-2 and TRBJ2-7, with the D segment identity uncertain. The nucleotide sequence is given as TGTGCCAGCAGCTTCCCTAGCTACGAGCAGTACTTC. Its translation reads: CASSFPSYEQYF. Here the CDR3 is joined to the reference TRBV7-2 and TRBJ2-7 genes, and the full variable domain is: GAGVSQSPSNKVTEKGKDVELRCDPISGHTALYWYRQSLGQGLEFLIYFQGNSAPDKSGLPSDRFSAERTGGSVSTLTIQRTQQEDSAVYLCASSFPSYEQYFGPGTRLTVT.